Sequencing of this T cell receptor beta chain was carried out in a study of metastatic and nonmetastatic thyroid tumors. No patient had received any treatment before thyroid surgery. Study-wide findings and caveats: Reported TCR beta diversity, measured in blood and tumor, was significantly higher for malignant thyroid tumors than for benign nodules.

TCRdb re-called the PCR reads via MiXCR. The sample holds about 40,000 clones; more than 9.5% are singletons and the top ten take around a quarter. This clone has at least ten counts. Antigen specificity is unknown. V shed 5 bases and J 6 bases; nucleotides not matched to a gene: 16. The CDR3 runs 18 residues. Germline V gene data show CDR1 as SGHVS and CDR2 as FQNEAQ. This TCR was recovered from a female donor with papillary thyroid cancer or a benign thyroid nodule (not recorded which). Some clones in this sample may be carry-over from other donors' samples. Sample: blood. The chain links TRBV7-8 to TRBJ1-5, with 10 bases matching TRBD1. The CDR3 sequence is CASSAPLIGTGVAQPQHF. CDR3 DNA sequence: TGTGCCAGCAGCGCACCACTTATCGGGACAGGGGTGGCTCAGCCCCAGCATTTT.